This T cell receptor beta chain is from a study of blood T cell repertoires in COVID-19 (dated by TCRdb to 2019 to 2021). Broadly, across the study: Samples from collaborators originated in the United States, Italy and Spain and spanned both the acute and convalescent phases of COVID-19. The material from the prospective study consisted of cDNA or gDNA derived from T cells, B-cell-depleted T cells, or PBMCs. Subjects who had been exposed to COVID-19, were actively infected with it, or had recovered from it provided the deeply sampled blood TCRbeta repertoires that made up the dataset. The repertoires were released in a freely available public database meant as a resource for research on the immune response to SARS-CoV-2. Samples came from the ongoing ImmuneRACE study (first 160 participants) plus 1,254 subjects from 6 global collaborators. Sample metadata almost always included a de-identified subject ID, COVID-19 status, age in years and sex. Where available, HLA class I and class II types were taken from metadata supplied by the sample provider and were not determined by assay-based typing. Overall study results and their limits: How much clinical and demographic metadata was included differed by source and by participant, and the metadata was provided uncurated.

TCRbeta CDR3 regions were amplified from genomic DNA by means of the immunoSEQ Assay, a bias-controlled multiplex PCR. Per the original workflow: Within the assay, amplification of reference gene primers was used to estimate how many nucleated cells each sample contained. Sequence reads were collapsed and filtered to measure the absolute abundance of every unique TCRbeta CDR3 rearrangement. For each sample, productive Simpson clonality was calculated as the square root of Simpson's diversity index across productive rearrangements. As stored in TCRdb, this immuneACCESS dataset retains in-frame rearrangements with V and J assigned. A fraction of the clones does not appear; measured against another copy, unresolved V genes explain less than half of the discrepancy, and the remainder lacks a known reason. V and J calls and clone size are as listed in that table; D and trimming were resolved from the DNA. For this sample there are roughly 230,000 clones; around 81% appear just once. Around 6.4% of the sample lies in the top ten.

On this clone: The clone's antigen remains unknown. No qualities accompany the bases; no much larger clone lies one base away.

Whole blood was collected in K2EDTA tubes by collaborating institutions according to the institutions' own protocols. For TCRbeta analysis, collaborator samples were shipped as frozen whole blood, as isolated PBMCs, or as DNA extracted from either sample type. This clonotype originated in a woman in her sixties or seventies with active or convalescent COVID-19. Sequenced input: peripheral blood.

The CDR3 region: CATSAGQARGNYGYTF. In nucleotides, the sequence is TGTGCCACCAGTGCGGGACAGGCCCGAGGCAACTATGGCTACACCTTC. Recombination connected TRBV24-1 to TRBJ1-2; TRBD1 lines up with 8 middle nucleotides. The germline V gene specifies KGHDR as CDR1 and SFDVKD as CDR2. V has 5 bases trimmed and J has 2 bases trimmed; junction bases matching no gene number 9. Counted from cysteine to phenylalanine, this CDR3 has 16 amino acids. Left in the record is the CDR3 DNA by itself, 48 bases read in frame from the first base.